Listed below are T cell receptor beta chains from one sample, sequenced in a study of blood T cell repertoires in COVID-19. Produced via immunoSEQ multiplex PCR; TCRdb's table is partial and in-frame only. The table records about 130,000 clones, approximately 81% of them present only once. The sequenced sample consisted of peripheral blood. These receptors were collected from a middle-aged man with active or convalescent COVID-19. Each CDR3 is given with its conserved first and last residue. Each record gives: J gene, clone size, V gene, D gene, CDR3 protein, CDR3 DNA. The D gene is left open where the match is weak. Part of the rows lack a size; the others show once, few, many or a class for expanded clones.

>TRBJ1-2|.|TRBV28|.
CASSSAGVGWRSSSLYGYTF
TGTGCCAGCAGCTCCGCGGGTGTAGGGTGGAGGTCGTCTTCCCTCTATGGCTACACCTTC
>TRBJ1-2|.|TRBV7-2|.
CASSLAREVLVYGYTF
TGTGCCAGCAGCTTAGCGAGGGAGGTTCTCGTCTATGGCTACACCTTC
>TRBJ2-5|once|TRBV5-1|.
CASSLTAQETQYF
TGCGCCAGCAGCTTAACAGCCCAAGAGACCCAGTACTTC
>TRBJ2-5|.|TRBV29-1|TRBD2
CSVGIAGGRETQYF
TGCAGCGTTGGTATAGCGGGAGGACGTGAGACCCAGTACTTC
>TRBJ2-7|few|TRBV14|TRBD1
CASSAWTGGAGEQYF
TGTGCCAGCAGCGCCTGGACAGGGGGCGCGGGGGAGCAGTACTTC
>TRBJ1-5|.|TRBV4-1|.
CASSQVRQGGNQPQHF
TGCGCCAGCAGCCAAGTGAGGCAGGGAGGTAATCAGCCCCAGCATTTT
>TRBJ1-1|.|TRBV5-4|TRBD1
CASSSETGADTEAFF
TGTGCCAGCAGTTCCGAAACAGGGGCGGACACTGAAGCTTTCTTT
>TRBJ1-5|.|TRBV6-5|.
CASTPSGPLDQPQHF
TGTGCCAGCACCCCTTCTGGGCCCCTTGACCAGCCCCAGCATTTT
>TRBJ2-2|.|TRBV5-5|TRBD1
CASSLAVWTGGPGELFF
TGTGCCAGCAGCTTGGCCGTTTGGACAGGGGGACCCGGGGAGCTGTTTTTT
>TRBJ1-1|.|TRBV29-1|.
CSVEKLSNTEAFF
TGCAGCGTTGAAAAACTATCCAACACTGAAGCTTTCTTT
>TRBJ1-2|.|TRBV13|.
CASSLRDSPNYGYTF
TGTGCCAGCAGCCTGCGGGACTCTCCTAACTATGGCTACACCTTC
>TRBJ1-1|.|TRBV11-2|.
CASSSGLSLMNTEAFF
TGTGCCAGCAGCTCCGGACTGTCGTTGATGAACACTGAAGCTTTCTTT
>TRBJ1-6|.|TRBV9|.
CASSLTGGSESPLHF
TGTGCCAGCAGCCTGACCGGAGGGTCGGAATCACCCCTCCACTTT
>TRBJ1-5|.|TRBV19|.
CASSYFLDQPQHF
TGTGCCAGTAGCTATTTCCTAGATCAGCCCCAGCATTTT
>TRBJ2-7|.|TRBV3-1/TRBV3-2|TRBD2
CASSPSSGIEQYF
TGTGCCAGCAGCCCCTCGAGCGGGATCGAGCAGTACTTC
>TRBJ1-1|few|TRBV5-1|TRBD1
CASSFTGTGEAFF
TGCGCCAGCAGCTTTACCGGGACAGGTGAAGCTTTCTTT
>TRBJ2-5|.|TRBV4-2|TRBD1
CASSQGRQGETQYF
TGTGCCAGCAGCCAAGGGCGACAGGGTGAGACCCAGTACTTC
>TRBJ2-2|.|TRBV2|.
CASSEATHTGELFF
TGTGCCAGCAGTGAAGCGACTCACACCGGGGAGCTGTTTTTT
>TRBJ1-5|.|TRBV24-1|.
CATSDSGGQPQHF
TGTGCCACCAGTGATTCGGGAGGACAGCCCCAGCATTTT
>TRBJ2-3|.|TRBV5-1|.
CASSVDYSTDTQYF
TGCGCCAGCAGCGTGGACTATTCCACAGATACGCAGTATTTT
>TRBJ1-5|.|TRBV6-1|TRBD1
CASSALTGGRDQPQHF
TGTGCCAGCAGTGCCTTGACAGGGGGCCGGGATCAGCCCCAGCATTTT
>TRBJ1-1|once|TRBV30|.
CAWSVVRGLTNTEAFF
TGTGCCTGGAGTGTAGTCAGGGGCCTTACGAACACTGAAGCTTTCTTT
>TRBJ2-5|.|TRBV11-2|TRBD2
CASSPSGMETQYF
TGTGCCAGCAGCCCCAGCGGGATGGAGACCCAGTACTTC
>TRBJ1-2|.|TRBV27|.
CASSHNEGDYGYTF
TGTGCCAGCAGTCATAATGAGGGTGACTATGGCTACACCTTC
>TRBJ1-4|once|TRBV5-4|.
CASSLEGGVGEKLFF
TGTGCCAGCAGCTTGGAGGGAGGAGTCGGTGAAAAACTGTTTTTT
>TRBJ2-1|.|TRBV7-3|TRBD2
CASSPSGGVIDEQFF
TGTGCCAGCAGCCCGAGCGGGGGGGTGATCGATGAGCAGTTCTTC
>TRBJ1-2|.|TRBV6-1|.
CASSEWADYGYTF
TGTGCCAGCAGTGAATGGGCAGACTATGGCTACACCTTC
>TRBJ1-1|.|TRBV5-4|.
CASTIERLTEAFF
TGTGCCAGCACCATCGAGCGGCTCACTGAAGCTTTCTTT
>TRBJ1-5|few|TRBV12-3/TRBV12-4|.
CASSRDSNQPQHF
TGTGCCAGCAGCCGAGATAGCAATCAGCCCCAGCATTTT
>TRBJ2-7|.|TRBV23-1|.
CASSQMASYEQYF
TGCGCCAGCAGTCAAATGGCCTCCTACGAGCAGTACTTC
>TRBJ2-7|.|TRBV6-4|.
CASSVGASGPSEQYF
TGTGCCAGCAGTGTGGGGGCTAGCGGACCGTCCGAGCAGTACTTC
>TRBJ1-1|.|TRBV5-5|TRBD1
CASSKNQQGKNTEAFF
TGTGCCAGCAGTAAGAATCAACAGGGGAAAAACACTGAAGCTTTCTTT
>TRBJ2-7|.|TRBV5-1|TRBD2
CASSFPGAGGNEQYF
TGCGCCAGCAGCTTCCCAGGAGCGGGAGGCAACGAGCAGTACTTC
>TRBJ2-7|.|TRBV5-1|TRBD2
CASIGLAGEQYF
TGCGCCAGCATAGGACTAGCGGGGGAGCAGTACTTC
>TRBJ2-1|.|TRBV3-1/TRBV3-2|.
CASSRKQVGQFF
TGTGCCAGCAGCCGGAAACAGGTGGGGCAGTTCTTC
>TRBJ2-5|.|TRBV6-5|TRBD1
CASSYSWGTGAETQYF
TGTGCCAGCAGTTACTCGTGGGGTACAGGGGCAGAGACCCAGTACTTC
>TRBJ2-7|.|TRBV12-5|TRBD1
CASGLDGQGAGEQYF
TGTGCTAGTGGTTTGGACGGACAGGGAGCGGGTGAGCAGTACTTC
>TRBJ1-2|few|TRBV11-2|TRBD1
CASSDRDRRNYGYTF
TGTGCCAGCAGCGACCGGGACAGGCGTAACTATGGCTACACCTTC
>TRBJ1-1|.|TRBV7-2|.
CASSLVGTGNTEAFF
TGTGCCAGCAGCTTAGTGGGAACAGGGAACACTGAAGCTTTCTTT
>TRBJ1-2|.|TRBV5-1|TRBD1
CASSWGARQGRPNYGYTF
TGCGCCAGCAGCTGGGGGGCCCGACAGGGACGCCCTAACTATGGCTACACCTTC
>TRBJ2-3|.|TRBV11-2|.
CASSSGLPTDTQYF
TGTGCCAGCAGCTCAGGGCTACCGACAGATACGCAGTATTTT
>TRBJ2-7|.|TRBV24-1|TRBD1
CATSDPGQGAYEQYF
TGTGCCACCAGTGATCCGGGACAGGGTGCCTACGAGCAGTACTTC
>TRBJ2-4|.|TRBV6-2/TRBV6-3|.
CASSYSNKTGVLAKNIQYF
TGTGCCAGCAGTTACTCGAATAAGACGGGGGTTTTAGCCAAAAACATTCAGTACTTC
>TRBJ2-5|.|TRBV5-4|TRBD1
CASSLVPRGSPGTQYF
TGTGCCAGCAGCTTGGTGCCCAGGGGGTCCCCCGGGACCCAGTACTTC
>TRBJ2-5|.|TRBV4-3|TRBD2
CASSPGLAGGNQETQYF
TGCGCCAGCAGCCCCGGACTAGCGGGGGGTAACCAAGAGACCCAGTACTTC
>TRBJ2-2|.|TRBV27|.
CASSLRGGHTGELFF
TGTGCCAGCAGTTTACGGGGTGGACACACCGGGGAGCTGTTTTTT
>TRBJ2-1|.|TRBV5-1|.
CASSAGPQENEQFF
TGCGCCAGCAGCGCGGGACCACAGGAAAATGAGCAGTTCTTC
>TRBJ1-2|.|TRBV30|.
CAWSRGPYGYTF
TGTGCCTGGAGCAGGGGTCCGTATGGCTACACCTTC
>TRBJ2-7|.|TRBV2|.
CASSGLASYEQYF
TGTGCCAGCAGTGGCTTGGCCTCCTACGAGCAGTACTTC
>TRBJ2-5|few|TRBV19|TRBD1
CASSTGQGRVTQYF
TGTGCCAGTAGTACGGGACAGGGGAGGGTGACCCAGTACTTC
>TRBJ2-2|.|TRBV19|.
CASSRGAGELFF
TGTGCCAGTAGTAGGGGGGCCGGGGAGCTGTTTTTT
>TRBJ2-1|.|TRBV28|TRBD1
CASGERTGGAKREQFF
TGTGCCAGCGGAGAAAGGACAGGGGGCGCAAAAAGGGAGCAGTTCTTC
>TRBJ1-2|.|TRBV28|.
CASSPPRGAYGYTF
TGTGCCAGCAGCCCCCCCCGGGGGGCCTATGGCTACACCTTC
>TRBJ1-2|.|TRBV12-3/TRBV12-4|TRBD1
CASSQGVYGYTF
TGTGCCAGCAGTCAGGGGGTATATGGCTACACCTTC
>TRBJ2-1|.|TRBV11-3|TRBD2
CASSERGLWDEQFF
TGTGCCAGCAGCGAGCGGGGCCTCTGGGATGAGCAGTTCTTC
>TRBJ1-2|.|TRBV24-1|TRBD1
CATSDRDRGYGYTF
TGTGCCACCAGTGACAGGGACAGGGGCTATGGCTACACCTTC
>TRBJ1-3|.|TRBV19|.
CASSSEPGNTIYF
TGTGCCAGTAGTAGCGAACCTGGAAACACCATATATTTT
>TRBJ1-2|.|TRBV5-1|.
CASSLVGGSYGYTF
TGCGCCAGCAGCTTGGTTGGGGGCTCCTATGGCTACACCTTC
>TRBJ1-2|.|TRBV12-3/TRBV12-4|.
CASSLGDSYGYTF
TGTGCCAGCAGTTTGGGGGACTCCTATGGCTACACCTTC